What follows is one TCR beta chain and its context. The antigen remains unidentified. The data are from a study of brain metastases from non-small cell lung cancer. Broader study findings: TCR repertoires overlapped largely between brain metastases and matched primaries. Fewer infiltrating T cells were found in brain metastases than primaries. Compared with their matched primary tumors, roughly 64% of brain metastases showed expanded T-cell clones.

Germline lookup yields CDR1 DFQATT and CDR2 SNEGSKA (reference sequence). This CDR3 contains 11 residues. Trimming shortened V by 2 bases and J by 3 bases, and 3 bases separated the two germline ends. Assay used: immunoSEQ multiplex PCR; TCRdb lists only in-frame clones, some missing. The sample includes about 3,800 clones, around 90% of them seen just once. The clonotype comes from a donor aged 40 or older with non-small cell lung cancer. The chain combines TRBV20-1 with TRBJ2-3; D not certain. Sequencing used primary lung tumor tissue. The CDR3 is CSARLTDTQYF. CDR3 sequence (DNA): TGCAGTGCTAGATTGACAGATACGCAGTATTTT.